One sample yielded the 3 T cell receptor beta chains listed below, sequenced in a study of cytomegalovirus exposure and HLA in healthy donors. PCR was performed using 60 Vbeta and 13 Jbeta primers. Generated by immunoSEQ multiplex PCR, the TCRdb table keeps only in-frame clones and is missing some. The sample lists roughly 80,000 clones, approximately 61% occurring once. Sequences were obtained from PBMCs. These receptors came from a woman aged 50 to 65 in good health and CMV-seropositive.

This clone occurred a few times. The identical CDR3 is also encoded by other nucleotide sequences in the sample. The chain couples TRBV18 to TRBJ2-3; D may be TRBD1 (5 bases). Trimming removed 3 bases from V and 1 base from J, with 11 bases in between. The CDR3 spans 15 residues. CDR1 KGHSH and CDR2 LQKENI come from the germline V gene. CDR3 nucleotides: TGTGCCAGCTCACCCGGTTTGGGGCGCACAGATACGCAGTATTTT. Its protein is CASSPGLGRTDTQYF.

The chain joins TRBV6-5 to TRBJ2-3; possible D gene TRBD2, 6 bases. V gave up 5 bases and J gave up 6 bases, with 6 bases separating them. CDR3 length: 11 amino acids. The germline V gene encodes CDR1 MNHEY and CDR2 SVGAGI. The chain's CDR3 is CASSGGDTQYF. Written as DNA, the CDR3 is TGTGCCAGCAGTGGGGGGGATACGCAGTATTTT.

The V gene is TRBV15, the J gene TRBJ2-3; D remains ambiguous. CDR1 is LNHNV, CDR2 YYDKDF, per germline (reference sequence). V gave up 1 base and J gave up 0 bases, with 2 bases separating them. CDR3 length: 13 amino acids. CDR3 region: CATSRVSTDTQYF. The CDR3 DNA is TGTGCCACCAGCAGAGTAAGCACAGATACGCAGTATTTT.